The clone carrying this T cell receptor (beta chain) showed up many times. Its antigen is as yet unknown. Naive CD8 T cells were sorted as CD8+CD4-CCR7+CD45RA+. TCR libraries were built in bulk with a published protocol and specific TCR primers. TCRdb re-called the PCR reads through MiXCR, storing one row per CDR3 protein. The table records over 55,000 distinct CDR3 sequences, around 17% of them present only once. This sample is drawn from a study of molecular identifiers for immune sequencing clone quantification. Study-level findings and limits: Clones that exceeded 20 RNA copies held over 99% of effector molecules, yet under 1% in naive cells. A shared barcode on identical TCR molecules could lead to underestimated sizes for highly expanded clones.

The length of the CDR3 is 12 residues. The V end was cut by 4 bases, the J end by 10 bases, with 14 bases between. In germline, CDR1 is SQVTM, CDR2 ANQGSEA. The sequenced material came from naive CD8+ T cells from blood, with Jurkat cell RNA spiked in. Subset indicated: FACS-sorted CD8+CD4-CCR7+CD45RA+ naive T cells. V usage is TRBV29-1 and J usage is TRBJ1-3; D remains unclear. The sequence was collected from a human donor in good health. Some libraries in this study had Jurkat cell RNA spiked in. CDR3 sequence: CSVASSGGTIYF. CDR3 DNA: TGCAGCGTTGCTTCCTCCGGCGGGACCATATATTTT.